A selection of T cell receptor beta chains follows, all from one sample in a study of OX40 agonist ivuxolimab in advanced cancers. Sequencing used immunoSEQ multiplex PCR; TCRdb keeps in-frame clones, though not all of them. The table shows 30,000 to 40,000 clones, with around nine tenths occurring only once. The sequencing here drew on CD4+ or CD8+ T cells sorted from blood, taken in a trial of the OX40 agonist ivuxolimab. These receptors were obtained from an adult with an advanced solid tumor such as melanoma, head and neck, liver or kidney cancer. Each CDR3 is given with its conserved first and last residue. Each record gives: J gene, CDR3 length, clone size, D gene, V gene, CDR3 DNA, CDR3 protein. D genes are given only for firm matches. Some rows have no size entry. The others give once, few or many, or a class for an expanded clone.

TRBJ1-3 | 17 | - | TRBD1 | TRBV30 | TGTGCCTGGAGGGTCGACAGGGCCGTGCGGCTGCGAAACACCATATATTTT | CAWRVDRAVRLRNTIYF
TRBJ2-1 | 12 | - | TRBD1 | TRBV6-5 | TGTGCCAGCCGGGGACAGCTCAATGAGCAGTTCTTC | CASRGQLNEQFF
TRBJ1-1 | 12 | - | - | TRBV27 | TGTGCCAGCAGTCGTCGGGACACTGAAGCTTTCTTT | CASSRRDTEAFF
TRBJ2-1 | 12 | - | - | TRBV6-5 | TGTGCCAGCAGTCAAATCAACAATGAGCAGTTCTTC | CASSQINNEQFF
TRBJ2-1 | 13 | - | - | TRBV13 | TGTGCCAGCAGCTTTAGGTGGATGGATGAGCAGTTCTTC | CASSFRWMDEQFF
TRBJ1-4 | 16 | - | - | TRBV11-2 | TGTGCCAGCAGCCCCAAGGGAGGGGCAGGTAGGGGAAAACTGTTTTTT | CASSPKGGAGRGKLFF
TRBJ2-7 | 11 | - | - | TRBV7-9 | TGTGCCAGCTCCCCATCCTACGAGCAGTACTTC | CASSPSYEQYF
TRBJ2-1 | 15 | - | - | TRBV4-2 | TGTGCCAGCAGCCAAGAGGTAGCCGATGGTCGTGAGCAGTTCTTC | CASSQEVADGREQFF
TRBJ2-3 | 15 | - | - | TRBV6-1 | TGTGCCAGCAGTGTCGCGGCAGGCGGCACAGATACGCAGTATTTT | CASSVAAGGTDTQYF
TRBJ2-7 | 13 | - | - | TRBV27 | TGTGCCAGCAGTATGACAGGAGCCTACGAGCAGTACTTC | CASSMTGAYEQYF
TRBJ2-3 | 18 | few | - | TRBV28 | TGTGCCAGCCGCTCCTCACCCAAACACGGACCGAAGGGAGATACGCAGTATTTT | CASRSSPKHGPKGDTQYF
TRBJ2-7 | 17 | - | - | TRBV18 | TGTGCCAGCTCACAAACAGAGGGGCGGGAAGTTTCCTACGAGCAGTACTTC | CASSQTEGREVSYEQYF
TRBJ2-7 | 15 | - | - | TRBV9 | TGTGCCAGCAGCCAGGGTAGACATCCCTCCTACGAGCAGTACTTC | CASSQGRHPSYEQYF
TRBJ2-7 | 14 | - | TRBD2 | TRBV28 | TGTGCCAGCAGTTTAAGACTAGCTTCCTACGAGCAGTACTTC | CASSLRLASYEQYF
TRBJ1-1 | 14 | - | - | TRBV28 | TGTGCCAGCAGTAGAACCGGGATGAACACTGAAGCTTTCTTT | CASSRTGMNTEAFF
TRBJ2-7 | 14 | few | - | TRBV2 | TGTGCCAGCACCGAATGGGGGGATTACTACGAGCAGTACTTC | CASTEWGDYYEQYF
TRBJ2-1 | 16 | - | - | TRBV7-8 | TGTGCCAGCAGCTTAGAGGGCGGAACAGAAGAGTATGAGCAGTTCTTC | CASSLEGGTEEYEQFF
TRBJ2-7 | 14 | - | TRBD1 | TRBV7-6 | TGTGCCAGCAGCTTGGGGACAGACACCTACGAGCAGTACTTC | CASSLGTDTYEQYF
TRBJ2-7 | 14 | - | TRBD1 | TRBV14 | TGTGCCAGCAGCCTAGACAGGGGCCTACAGGAAACGTACTTC | CASSLDRGLQETYF
TRBJ2-5 | 16 | - | TRBD1 | TRBV7-9 | TGTGCCAGCAGCTTAGGGACAGGGGGTTTCGAGGAGACCCAGTACTTC | CASSLGTGGFEETQYF
TRBJ2-1 | 15 | - | TRBD2 | TRBV7-6 | TGTGCCAGCAGCTCGCCCGGACTAGCGGGTAATGAGCAGTTCTTC | CASSSPGLAGNEQFF
TRBJ1-2 | 13 | once | - | TRBV4-1 | TGCGCCAGCAGCCAAGAGGGTCCTTATGGCTACACCTTC | CASSQEGPYGYTF
TRBJ1-2 | 12 | - | - | TRBV5-1 | TGCGCCAGCAGCTTAGGTACCGATGGCTACACCTTC | CASSLGTDGYTF
TRBJ1-1 | 11 | - | - | TRBV5-6 | TGTGCCAGCAGCGGGAACACTGAAGCTTTCTTT | CASSGNTEAFF
TRBJ2-7 | 12 | - | - | TRBV28 | TGTGCCAGCAGGGATATTCAGGGGGAGCAGTACTTC | CASRDIQGEQYF
TRBJ2-2 | 17 | - | - | TRBV4-2 | TGTGCCAGCAGCCAAGATCAGGCCGGGGGGCTCACCGGGGAGCTGTTTTTT | CASSQDQAGGLTGELFF
TRBJ2-7 | 15 | once | TRBD1 | TRBV11-2 | TGTGCCAGCAGCTTAGACCCAGGGGGCATCTACGAGCAGTACTTC | CASSLDPGGIYEQYF
TRBJ2-7 | 13 | - | - | TRBV2 | TGTGCCAGCAGGAGCGGGTTATACTACGAGCAGTACTTC | CASRSGLYYEQYF
TRBJ1-3 | 15 | once | TRBD1 | TRBV9 | TGTGCCAGCAGCGTAAGCACAGGGGCTGGAAACACCATATATTTT | CASSVSTGAGNTIYF
TRBJ2-5 | 14 | - | TRBD2 | TRBV6-5 | TGTGCCAGCAGTTACGCGGGAGGGCCGGAGACCCAGTACTTC | CASSYAGGPETQYF
TRBJ1-1 | 12 | - | - | TRBV7-9 | TGTGCCGTCCTCGGTCGGGGCACTGAAGCTTTCTTT | CAVLGRGTEAFF
TRBJ2-2 | 16 | - | TRBD2 | TRBV7-7 | TGTGCTAGCAGCTCGTCCGGGACTAGCATGACCGGGGAGCTGTTTTTT | CASSSSGTSMTGELFF
TRBJ2-2 | 13 | - | - | TRBV13 | TGTGCCAGCAGCCCTGACACTTCTGGGGAGCTGTTTTTT | CASSPDTSGELFF
TRBJ2-7 | 14 | - | TRBD2 | TRBV6-5 | TGTGCCAGCACCACCTCGGCTAGCGGATACGAGCAGTACTTC | CASTTSASGYEQYF
TRBJ1-2 | 16 | - | - | TRBV5-6 | TGTGCCAGCAGCCCCGGACGGGGGGGTCCCTTCTATTGGTACACCTTC | CASSPGRGGPFYWYTF
TRBJ2-1 | 15 | - | TRBD2 | TRBV4-1 | TGCGCCAGCAGCCAAACAACTAGCGGCTACAATGAGCAGTTCTTC | CASSQTTSGYNEQFF
TRBJ1-6 | 15 | - | - | TRBV27 | TGTGCCAGCAGTTTATTTGGGGGTCCAAATTCACCCCTCCACTTT | CASSLFGGPNSPLHF
TRBJ1-2 | 14 | few | TRBD1 | TRBV7-9 | TGTGCCAGCAGCCCCGGACAGGACCCCTATGGCTACACCTTC | CASSPGQDPYGYTF
TRBJ2-7 | 13 | - | TRBD1 | TRBV27 | TGTGCCAGCAGTTTCACAGGGGCCTACGAGCAGTACTTC | CASSFTGAYEQYF
TRBJ2-1 | 13 | - | TRBD1 | TRBV11-3 | TGTGCCAGCAGCCCAAGGACAGGGAATGAGCAGTTCTTC | CASSPRTGNEQFF
TRBJ1-1 | 12 | - | - | TRBV4-1 | TGCGCCAGCAGCCAAGATTTAAGGCGAGCTTTCTTT | CASSQDLRRAFF